The next 25 T cell receptor beta chains were all read from a single sample in a study of blood T cells in healthy people across ages. Primers used in a second PCR of roughly 6 to 12 cycles were a sample-barcoded 5' primer and a J-beta primer mix. TCRdb processed the 5' RACE reads anew with MiXCR; each CDR3 protein has one entry. The profile shows just over 1 million distinct CDR3 sequences, less than 50% of them singletons. The material sequenced was blood. These receptors were taken from a woman aged 55-70 years in good health.

The chain carries TRBV12-3 or TRBV12-4 and TRBJ1-2; D ambiguous. CDR3 length: 15 amino acids. Trimming removed 5 bases at V and 6 bases at J, with 19 bases between. The CDR3 sequence: CASSDGPVGYNGYTF. CDR3 nucleotides: TGTGCCAGCAGTGATGGACCGGTTGGATATAATGGCTACACCTTC.

The chain couples TRBV6-1 to TRBJ2-5; D uncertain. The CDR3 covers 11 residues. V shed 8 bases and J shed 7 bases, with 11 bases lying between them. The V gene's germline CDR1 is MNHNS and CDR2 SASEGT. Written as DNA, the CDR3 is TGTGCCAGCGGGGTTTCGGCGACCCAGTACTTC. It encodes CASGVSATQYF.

This rearrangement joins TRBV7-9 to TRBJ2-6; D possibly corresponds to TRBD1 (5 bases). The CDR3 loop spans 19 amino acids. V was pared by 4 bases and J by 2 bases, with 21 bases between. Germline-derived CDR1 and CDR2 are SEHNR and FQNEAQ (reference sequence). This chain's CDR3 is CASSSKIQDKQPGANVLTF. In nucleotides, the CDR3 is TGTGCCAGCAGCTCTAAAATCCAGGACAAACAGCCTGGGGCCAACGTCCTGACTTTC.

In its sample, this clonotype was seen a few times. The rearrangement links TRBV28 to TRBJ1-2, with unresolved D. The V end was cut by 4 bases, the J end by 8 bases, with 17 bases between. The CDR3 runs 14 residues. Germline V gene data show CDR1 as MDHEN and CDR2 as SYDVKM. The CDR3 spells CASSSVDLLEGYTF. As DNA, the CDR3 is TGTGCCAGCAGTTCTGTCGATTTACTAGAGGGCTACACCTTC.

V and J are TRBV4-2 and TRBJ2-5; 16 bases map to TRBD2. Per the germline V gene, CDR1 is LGHNA and CDR2 is YNFKEQ. The CDR3 has 16 amino acids. V lost 0 bases and J lost 11; bases outside the gene matches: 6. CDR3 region: CASSQDPGLAGGKQYF. DNA of the CDR3: TGTGCCAGCAGCCAAGACCCGGGACTAGCGGGAGGGAAGCAGTACTTC.

This clonotype was seen only a few times. The chain joins TRBV11-2 to TRBJ1-6; no firm D call. V was trimmed by 5 bases and J by 6 bases, leaving 14 bases between them. Germline-derived CDR1 and CDR2 are SGHAT and FQNNGV. This CDR3 region has 15 residues. CDR3 region: CASSPLGGFNSPLHF. CDR3 DNA sequence: TGTGCCAGCAGCCCCCTGGGCGGGTTTAATTCACCCCTCCACTTT.

DNA of the CDR3: TGTGCCAGCAGCCCCCGTACCGGGACAGGGCACCACGAGCAGTACTTC. Amino acids: CASSPRTGTGHHEQYF. This chain uses TRBV7-9 with TRBJ2-7; 9 bases match TRBD1. J lost 5 bases, V lost 5 bases, and 13 bases had no gene match. The CDR3 contains 16 residues. Looked up from germline, CDR1 is SEHNR and CDR2 is FQNEAQ (reference sequence).

This clonotype has only a few counts. The V gene is TRBV20-1, the J gene TRBJ2-7, with TRBD2 matching over 8 bases. Germline V lookup: CDR1 DFQATT, CDR2 SNEGSKA (reference sequence). The CDR3 length is 16 residues. The ends lost 0 bases at V and 0 bases at J; junction bases unmatched: 7. CDR3 in DNA: TGCAGTGCTAGAGATCAAATAGCGGGACTCTCCTACGAGCAGTACTTC. It codes for CSARDQIAGLSYEQYF.

The V call is TRBV20-1, the J call TRBJ2-3, with TRBD2 matching 10 bases. Germline V gene lookup returns CDR1 DFQATT and CDR2 SNEGSKA (reference sequence). The V gene end was trimmed by 4 bases and the J gene end by 4 bases; junction bases not matched to a gene: 8. The CDR3 runs to 15 residues. Here the CDR3 reads CSAKRTSGGADTQYF. The CDR3 coding sequence is TGCAGTGCTAAAAGGACTAGCGGTGGCGCAGATACGCAGTATTTT.

The V gene is TRBV7-2, the J gene TRBJ2-1; no clear D. The CDR3 runs to 16 residues. The germline gives CDR1 SGHTA, CDR2 FQGNSA. V dropped 1 base and J dropped 7 bases, with 17 bases sitting between them. The CDR3 bases are TGTGCCAGCAGCTTAGTTTTTTTTCAGGCGGAGAATGAGCAGTTCTTC. Its translation is CASSLVFFQAENEQFF.

The chain recombines TRBV11-2 with TRBJ2-1; D remains ambiguous. Germline CDR1 is SGHAT and CDR2 is FQNNGV. V lost 5 bases and J lost 0, with 11 bases in between. The CDR3 sequence is 15 residues long. In nucleotides, the CDR3 is TGTGCCAGCAGCCCGGATATTAGCTCCTACAATGAGCAGTTCTTC. Translation: CASSPDISSYNEQFF.

This clonotype has ten or more counts. The genes are TRBV4-2 and TRBJ2-7; unclear D gene. The germline V gene encodes CDR1 LGHNA and CDR2 YNFKEQ. Deletions cut 5 bases from V and 0 bases from J, with 14 bases between. The CDR3 length is 15 residues. The CDR3: CASSLNSISSYEQYF. CDR3 nucleotides: TGTGCCAGCAGCTTAAACTCAATTAGCTCCTACGAGCAGTACTTC.

This clonotype was recorded only once. The chain links TRBV19 to TRBJ2-4; no clear D. The CDR3 length is 12 residues. The germline CDR1 and CDR2 sequences are LNHDA and SQIVND (reference sequence). With 3 bases removed from V and 2 bases from J, the gap between germline ends came to 2 bases. CDR3 in amino acids: CASSISKNIQYF. CDR3 nucleotide sequence: TGTGCCAGTAGTATCTCCAAAAACATTCAGTACTTC.

J is TRBJ2-7 and V is TRBV6-5, with D perhaps TRBD1 or TRBD2 (5 bases each). Germline-derived CDR1 and CDR2 are MNHEY and SVGAGI. The CDR3 runs to 15 residues. Between the trimmed V and J ends, which lost 5 bases and 1 base, there was a span of 15 bases. Written as DNA, the CDR3 is TGTGCCAGCAGTCGCCCCGGGACGGCATCCTACGAGCAGTACTTC. This encodes CASSRPGTASYEQYF.

This chain uses TRBV28 with TRBJ2-7; TRBD2 matches 11 bases. Germline values: CDR1 MDHEN, CDR2 SYDVKM. The CDR3 is 15 residues long. Germline trimming cut 3 bases from V and 7 bases from J; bases unmatched to any gene: 8. In DNA form, the CDR3 reads TGTGCCAGCAGTTTGGTTAGCGGGAGGGCCGAGGAGCAGTACTTC. It is translated as CASSLVSGRAEEQYF.

The chain recombines TRBV7-9 with TRBJ2-7; possibly TRBD1 or TRBD2 for D (6 bases each). This CDR3 is built from 16 residues. Germline V gene data show CDR1 as SEHNR and CDR2 as FQNEAQ (reference sequence). The germline V and J ends were trimmed by 2 bases and 5 bases, with 19 bases remaining between them. The CDR3 sequence: CASSLTRRGLTHEQYF. The CDR3 DNA reads TGTGCCAGCAGCTTAACGAGGAGGGGGTTGACCCACGAGCAGTACTTC. Full variable domain (missing parts from reference TRBV7-9 and TRBJ2-7): DTGVSQNPRHKITKRGQNVTFRCDPISEHNRLYWYRQTLGQGPEFLTYFQNEAQLEKSRLLSDRFSAERPKGSFSTLEIQRTEQGDSAMYLCASSLTRRGLTHEQYFGPGTRLTVT.

This clonotype has just a few counts. This chain links TRBV4-2 with TRBJ1-5, with D perhaps TRBD1 (6 bases). Germline CDR1 reads LGHNA; CDR2 reads YNFKEQ. The CDR3 contains 15 residues. With 0 bases removed from V and 5 bases from J, the gap between germline ends came to 11 bases. The CDR3 coding sequence is TGTGCCAGCAGCCAAGAGGGGGAGGGGGATCAGCCCCAGCATTTT. Protein product: CASSQEGEGDQPQHF.

The chain uses TRBV7-7 and TRBJ2-3; 12 bases align to TRBD2. In germline, CDR1 is SSHAT, CDR2 FNYEAQ (reference sequence). The CDR3 has 17 residues. V was pared by 5 bases and J by 2 bases, with 8 bases of the junction left unmatched. CDR3 bases: TGTGCCAGCAGCCCGGGCCCTAGCGGGAGGGACACAGATACGCAGTATTTT. Amino acids: CASSPGPSGRDTDTQYF.

The chain carries TRBV7-9 and TRBJ2-7; D may be TRBD2 (6 bases). Per germline, CDR1 SEHNR and CDR2 FQNEAQ (reference sequence). Trimming shortened V by 1 base and J by 2 bases, and 18 bases separated the two germline ends. The CDR3 sequence is 17 residues long. This chain's CDR3 is CASSLGGTAGRTYEQYF. In DNA form, the CDR3 reads TGTGCCAGCAGCTTAGGAGGGACGGCGGGAAGGACCTACGAGCAGTACTTC. The variable domain in full, with the rest retrieved from reference TRBV7-9 and TRBJ2-7, is DTGVSQNPRHKITKRGQNVTFRCDPISEHNRLYWYRQTLGQGPEFLTYFQNEAQLEKSRLLSDRFSAERPKGSFSTLEIQRTEQGDSAMYLCASSLGGTAGRTYEQYFGPGTRLTVT.

V usage is TRBV20-1 and J usage is TRBJ2-7; D unresolved. V was trimmed by 4 bases and J by 8 bases, leaving 12 bases between them. The CDR3 totals 11 residues. Germline values: CDR1 DFQATT, CDR2 SNEGSKA (reference sequence). This CDR3 is CSATQPPQQYF. In DNA form, the CDR3 reads TGCAGTGCTACCCAGCCCCCACAGCAGTACTTC.

CDR3 DNA: TGCAGTGCTTTTACTATAGGCGAGCAGTACTTC. Its translation: CSAFTIGEQYF. The gene calls are TRBV20-1 and TRBJ2-7; D uncertain. The V end lost 5 bases, the J end lost 6 bases, and 11 bases lay between the germline ends. The V gene's germline CDR1 is DFQATT and CDR2 SNEGSKA (reference sequence). The CDR3 is made up of 11 amino acids.

This clonotype appeared a few times. The chain uses TRBV28 and TRBJ2-7, with 7 bases fitting TRBD1. In germline, CDR1 is MDHEN, CDR2 SYDVKM. V trimming: 2 bases; J trimming: 1 base; junction bases outside the gene matches: 8. This CDR3 has 16 residues. The CDR3 DNA is TGTGCCAGCAGTTTAGACCTGACAGGGAGTTCCTACGAGCAGTACTTC. It specifies CASSLDLTGSSYEQYF. Variable domain in full (rest from reference TRBV28 and TRBJ2-7): DVKVTQSSRYLVKRTGEKVFLECVQDMDHENMFWYRQDPGLGLRLIYFSYDVKMKEKGDIPEGYSVSREKKERFSLILESASTNQTSMYLCASSLDLTGSSYEQYFGPGTRLTVT.

This clonotype appeared many times. The chain employs TRBV7-2 and TRBJ2-7; the D gene is possibly TRBD2 (6 bases). Germline CDR1 SGHTA, CDR2 FQGNSA. Trimming shortened V by 5 bases and J by 0 bases, and 11 bases separated the two germline ends. CDR3 length: 14 residues. This chain's CDR3 is CASSRGWSSYEQYF. Here the CDR3 DNA reads TGTGCCAGCAGCCGGGGGTGGTCCTCCTACGAGCAGTACTTC. The full variable domain, completed using reference TRBV7-2 and TRBJ2-7, is GAGVSQSPSNKVTEKGKDVELRCDPISGHTALYWYRQSLGQGLEFLIYFQGNSAPDKSGLPSDRFSAERTGGSVSTLTIQRTQQEDSAVYLCASSRGWSSYEQYFGPGTRLTVT.

Remarks on this clonotype: A much larger clone is a single base away; this may be a read error. V gene TRBV20-1 combines with J gene TRBJ2-1, with a weak D call TRBD2 (5 bases). Germline-derived CDR1 and CDR2 are DFQATT and SNEGSKA (reference sequence). This CDR3 spans 13 amino acids. The CDR3 loop is CTASRVSYNEQFF. CDR3 nucleotides: TGCACCGCTTCGAGGGTCAGTTACAATGAGCAGTTCTTC.

This clonotype has more than one count but fewer than ten. A clone one base away is much larger, so this may be a read error. The chain has TRBV5-1 and TRBJ1-2; 7 bases match TRBD1. Germline V CDR1 and CDR2: SGHRS, YFSETQ. The junction had 12 bases not matched to a gene; V was cut back by 6 bases and J by 4 bases. The CDR3 covers 15 residues. The CDR3 spells CASTSAPGTVYGYTF. The CDR3 nucleotides read TGCGCCAGCACTTCTGCGCCCGGGACAGTCTATGGCTACACCTTC.